Sequencing of this T cell receptor (beta chain) was carried out in a study of cytomegalovirus exposure and HLA in healthy donors. CDR1 and CDR2 from the germline V gene are SGHTA and FQGTGA. This CDR3 comprises 14 residues. J lost 3 bases, V lost 5 bases, and 2 bases had no gene match. Study-wide points: The analysis excluded some indistinguishable V segments, including TRBV6-2 and TRBV6-3. Rarity marked most TCR sequences, yet some public TCRs occurred in many donors.

The PCR was carried out with 60 Vbeta primers and 13 Jbeta primers. Data came from immunoSEQ multiplex PCR; TCRdb stores just in-frame clones and leaves some out. Among 170,000 or so clones listed, around 80% were seen once. This clone was counted a single time. Antigen unknown. This receptor was identified in a male donor in good health and CMV-seropositive. This chain joins TRBV7-3 and TRBJ1-4; 8 nucleotides align to TRBD1. The sample comprised PBMCs. The CDR3 loop is CASSKTGANEKLFF. DNA of the CDR3: TGTGCCAGCAGCAAGACAGGGGCTAATGAAAAACTGTTTTTT. The variable domain in full, with the rest retrieved from reference TRBV7-3 and TRBJ1-4, is GAGVSQTPSNKVTEKGKYVELRCDPISGHTALYWYRQSLGQGPEFLIYFQGTGAADDSGLPNDRFFAVRPEGSVSTLKIQRTERGDSAVYLCASSKTGANEKLFFGSGTQLSVL.